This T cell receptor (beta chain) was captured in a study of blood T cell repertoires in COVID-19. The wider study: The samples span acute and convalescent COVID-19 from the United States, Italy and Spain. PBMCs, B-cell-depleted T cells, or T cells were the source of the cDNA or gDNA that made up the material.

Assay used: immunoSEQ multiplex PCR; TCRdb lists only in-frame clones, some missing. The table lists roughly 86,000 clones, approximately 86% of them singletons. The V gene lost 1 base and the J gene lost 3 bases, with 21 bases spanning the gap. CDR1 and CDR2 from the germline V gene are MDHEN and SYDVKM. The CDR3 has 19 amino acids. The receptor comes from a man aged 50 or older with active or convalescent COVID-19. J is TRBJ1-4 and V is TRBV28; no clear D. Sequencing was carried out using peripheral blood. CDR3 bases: TGTGCCAGCAGTTTATACCCCCAGACCGCCGGAGGGTCTAATGAAAAACTGTTTTTT. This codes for CASSLYPQTAGGSNEKLFF.